This entry lists 18 T cell receptor beta chains sequenced from one sample in a study of T cells in Graves' hyperthyroidism and ophthalmopathy (dated by TCRdb to between 2017 and 2020). Library preparation was by multiplex PCR. TCRdb shows the sequencer as Illumina HiSeq 2000. The TCR beta CDR3 regions were amplified from the RNA transcripts. The TCR CDR3 was subjected to a first round of RT-PCR using the HTBI primer set and the Qiagen OneStep RT-PCR kit. TCRdb passed the public sequencing reads through fastp at Q25 and MiXCR, retaining productive beta sequences. Merged by CDR3 protein, the rows form single entries marked with the most common genes and DNA. Here the sample has almost 500,000 distinct CDR3 sequences; approximately 23% occur a single time. The top ten hold approximately 54% of the sample. Sequenced sample: blood. The source is a woman in her seventies with Graves' ophthalmopathy.

The chain links TRBV27 to TRBJ2-7; a possible D gene is TRBD1 (5 bases). V shed 5 bases and J shed 2 bases, with 13 bases lying between them. CDR3 length: 14 residues. Looked up from germline, CDR1 is MNHEY and CDR2 is SMNVEV (reference sequence). CDR3 loop: CASSPTRVTYEQYF. The CDR3 nucleotides read TGTGCCAGCAGTCCTACCAGGGTCACCTACGAGCAGTACTTC.

This clonotype was observed a few times. The chain recombines TRBV12-3 or TRBV12-4 with TRBJ1-5; D is undetermined. Trimming left V 3 bases short and J 9 bases short, with 9 bases between. The CDR3 contains 12 residues. The CDR3 nucleotides are TGTGCCAGCAGTTTTCTTAATAGGCCCCAGCATTTT. It translates to CASSFLNRPQHF.

This clonotype was picked up a small number of times. This chain uses TRBV27 with TRBJ1-1; D is ambiguous. CDR3 length: 17 residues. With 5 bases removed from V and 4 bases from J, the gap between germline ends came to 23 bases. The V gene's germline CDR1 is MNHEY and CDR2 SMNVEV (reference sequence). CDR3: CASSAYPMEIRGTEAFF. For the CDR3, the DNA is TGTGCCAGCAGTGCATACCCTATGGAAATCAGAGGCACTGAAGCTTTCTTT.

The V and J genes are TRBV4-2 and TRBJ2-5; D perhaps matches TRBD2 (6 bases). Germline V lookup: CDR1 LGHNA, CDR2 YNFKEQ. Trimming left V 5 bases short and J 7 bases short, with 14 bases between. CDR3 length equals 13 residues. CDR3 sequence reads: CASSSTGGGTQYF. In nucleotides, the CDR3 is TGTGCCAGCAGCTCGACTGGGGGAGGGACCCAGTACTTC.

This clonotype was recorded many times. The chain employs TRBV28 and TRBJ1-1, with D tentatively TRBD1 (6 bases). Trimming pared 5 bases from V and 0 bases from J, leaving 13 bases between. CDR3 length: 15 amino acids. Germline values: CDR1 MDHEN, CDR2 SYDVKM. DNA of the CDR3: TGTGCCAGCAGTACCCCCGGGACACTGAACACTGAAGCTTTCTTT. This translates into CASSTPGTLNTEAFF.

The genes are TRBV6-6 and TRBJ1-4; D is unresolved. CDR1 is MNHNY, CDR2 SVGAGI, per germline (reference sequence). Trimming removed 2 bases at V and 8 bases at J, with 12 bases between. This CDR3 has 14 residues. The CDR3 DNA is TGTGCCAGCAGTTACGGAAAGTCTGGGGAAAAACTGTTTTTT. Translation gives CASSYGKSGEKLFF.

This clonotype occurred many times. The rearrangement uses TRBV12-3 or TRBV12-4 and TRBJ1-5, with no clear D. The CDR3 extends over 13 amino acids. V was shortened by 5 bases and J by 0 bases, with 5 bases between the two germline ends. CDR3 residues: CASSLYSNQPQHF. The CDR3 DNA is TGTGCCAGCAGTCTTTATAGCAATCAGCCCCAGCATTTT.

This clonotype has more than one count but fewer than ten. CDR3 DNA: TGTGCTAGTGGTTTGGTGCGGTGGCTAAACACCGGGGAGCTGTTTTTT. The encoded protein is CASGLVRWLNTGELFF. The V gene is TRBV12-5, the J gene TRBJ2-2; no firm D call. Trimming took 0 bases from V and 2 from J, leaving 10 bases between them. Germline-derived CDR1 and CDR2 are LGHNT and FRNRAP. CDR3 length equals 16 residues.

The V and J genes are TRBV2 and TRBJ2-5; 9 nucleotides match TRBD1. The CDR3 has 15 residues. J was trimmed by 4 bases and V by 6 bases; bases with no gene match: 9. The germline V gene has CDR1 SNHLY and CDR2 FYNNEI. CDR3 amino acids: CASRPGQGLRETQYF. CDR3 bases: TGTGCCAGCAGACCGGGACAGGGTCTACGAGAGACCCAGTACTTC.

There are many counts of this clonotype. J is TRBJ1-2 and V is TRBV28; 7 bases line up with TRBD1. The CDR3 runs to 13 residues. The germline V gene has CDR1 MDHEN and CDR2 SYDVKM. V was pared by 6 bases and J by 8 bases, with 9 bases of the junction left unmatched. CDR3 in amino acids: CASRLDRVSGYTF. Written as DNA, the CDR3 is TGTGCCAGCAGGCTCGACAGGGTGTCAGGCTACACCTTC.

The rearrangement uses TRBV30 and TRBJ1-1; D is unclear. Germline CDR1 is GTSNPN and CDR2 is SVGIG (reference sequence). The CDR3 is 11 residues long. Trimming removed 1 base at V and 5 bases at J, with 5 bases between. DNA of the CDR3: TGTGCCTGGAGTGATATAACTGAAGCTTTCTTT. Protein: CAWSDITEAFF.

This sequence joins TRBV4-1 and TRBJ2-5; 11 bases align to TRBD2. This CDR3 region has 17 residues. Trimming removed 1 base from V and 1 base from J; junction bases left unmatched: 5. Germline values: CDR1 MGHRA, CDR2 YSYEKL. CDR3 loop: CASSQARLAGLQETQYF. In DNA, the CDR3 is TGCGCCAGCAGCCAAGCGCGACTAGCGGGACTCCAAGAGACCCAGTACTTC.

In its sample, this clonotype was seen a few times. The chain joins TRBV11-2 to TRBJ1-5, with D unresolved. In germline, CDR1 is SGHAT, CDR2 FQNNGV. The CDR3 loop spans 15 amino acids. V was pared by 5 bases and J by 0 bases, with 11 bases between. In DNA form, the CDR3 reads TGTGCCAGCAGCCCAAAGGTGGATAGCAATCAGCCCCAGCATTTT. Translated, it gives CASSPKVDSNQPQHF.

V is TRBV6-1 and J is TRBJ2-7, with D possibly matching TRBD2 (5 bases). V was trimmed by 5 bases and J by 2 bases, leaving 13 bases between them. Germline CDR1 reads MNHNS; CDR2 reads SASEGT. The CDR3 has 14 amino acids. The chain's CDR3 is CASSWERHPYEQYF. CDR3 coding DNA: TGTGCCAGCAGTTGGGAGCGGCACCCCTACGAGCAGTACTTC.

This clonotype was recorded at least ten times. The chain couples TRBV12-3 or TRBV12-4 to TRBJ2-1; 10 positions match TRBD2. V lost 4 bases, J lost 1 base, and 4 bases stayed unmatched. The CDR3 spans 16 residues. The DNA for the CDR3 is TGTGCCAGCAGTTCCACTAGCGGGATTTCCTACAATGAGCAGTTCTTC. Translated, it gives CASSSTSGISYNEQFF.

This sequence joins TRBV6-1 and TRBJ2-7, with TRBD2 matching 7 bases. The CDR3 runs to 14 residues. Germline CDR1 reads MNHNS; CDR2 reads SASEGT. Unmatched junction bases numbered 11, after V lost 6 bases and J lost 6 bases. Written as DNA, the CDR3 is TGTGCCAGCAGAGCCCGGGGGGAGGGAGTCGAGCAGTACTTC. It translates to CASRARGEGVEQYF.

This clonotype was counted only a few times. The rearrangement joins TRBV7-8 to TRBJ2-7; 11 bases are a match to TRBD2. CDR3 size: 18 residues. Germline loops: CDR1 SGHVS, CDR2 FQNEAQ. The J segment lost 2 bases and the V segment lost 8 bases, leaving 17 bases of the junction unmatched. The CDR3 DNA reads TGTGCCAGCTCACGAATGCCGCCTACTAGCGGGAGCACCTACGAGCAGTACTTC. It yields the protein CASSRMPPTSGSTYEQYF.

The rearrangement joins TRBV30 to TRBJ1-1; D remains ambiguous. CDR3 length: 14 residues. Trimming took off 0 bases at V and 3 bases at J, with 11 bases between the two ends. Germline V gene data show CDR1 as GTSNPN and CDR2 as SVGIG (reference sequence). The CDR3: CAWSVLNGDTEAFF. CDR3 nucleotides: TGTGCCTGGAGTGTACTTAATGGGGACACTGAAGCTTTCTTT. Drawing the rest from reference TRBV30 and TRBJ1-1, the complete variable domain is SQTIHQWPATLVQPVGSPLSLECTVEGTSNPNLYWYRQAAGRGLQLLFYSVGIGQISSEVPQNLSASRPQDRQFILSSKKLLLSDSGFYLCAWSVLNGDTEAFFGQGTRLTVV.